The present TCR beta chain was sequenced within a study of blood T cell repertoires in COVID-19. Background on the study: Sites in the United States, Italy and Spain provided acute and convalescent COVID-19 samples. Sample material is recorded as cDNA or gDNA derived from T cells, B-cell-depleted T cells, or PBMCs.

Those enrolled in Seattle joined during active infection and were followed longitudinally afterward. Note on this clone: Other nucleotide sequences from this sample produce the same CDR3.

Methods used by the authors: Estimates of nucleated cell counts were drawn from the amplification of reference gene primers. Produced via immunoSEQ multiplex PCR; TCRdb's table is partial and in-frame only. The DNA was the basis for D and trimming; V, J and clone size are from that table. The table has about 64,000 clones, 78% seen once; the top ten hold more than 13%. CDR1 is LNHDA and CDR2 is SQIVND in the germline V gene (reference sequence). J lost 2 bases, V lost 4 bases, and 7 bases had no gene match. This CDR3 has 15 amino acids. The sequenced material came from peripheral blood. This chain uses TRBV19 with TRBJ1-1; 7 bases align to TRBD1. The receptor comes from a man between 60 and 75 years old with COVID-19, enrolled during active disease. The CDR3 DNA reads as TGTGCCAGTAGTACCCCGGGACAGAGAAACACTGAAGCTTTCTTT. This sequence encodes CASSTPGQRNTEAFF.